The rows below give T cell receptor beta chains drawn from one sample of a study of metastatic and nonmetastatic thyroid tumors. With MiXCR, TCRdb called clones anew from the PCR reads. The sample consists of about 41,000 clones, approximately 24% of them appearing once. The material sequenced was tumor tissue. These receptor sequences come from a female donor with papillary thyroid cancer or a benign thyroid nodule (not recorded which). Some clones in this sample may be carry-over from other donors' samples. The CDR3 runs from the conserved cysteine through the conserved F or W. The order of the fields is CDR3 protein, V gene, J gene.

CDR3: CASSYSRVYTEAFF; V: TRBV6-2/TRBV6-3; J: TRBJ1-1
CDR3: CASSAGGLAGTGELFF; V: TRBV5-1; J: TRBJ2-2
CDR3: CASSLRLAGGWVQDTQYF; V: TRBV5-1; J: TRBJ2-3
CDR3: CASSQVGVWYNEQFF; V: TRBV3-1; J: TRBJ2-1
CDR3: CASSPQGALTYDHYF; V: TRBV18; J: TRBJ2-7
CDR3: CASSQGISTHGYTF; V: TRBV11-2; J: TRBJ1-2
CDR3: CASSEYWGTTEAFF; V: TRBV6-1; J: TRBJ1-1
CDR3: CASSQLGGEIFLAKNIQYF; V: TRBV4-1; J: TRBJ2-4
CDR3: CASTSFRNQPQHF; V: TRBV19; J: TRBJ1-5
CDR3: CASSETDRDFGYGYTF; V: TRBV6-1; J: TRBJ1-2
CDR3: CSARWTGRVATGELFF; V: TRBV20-1; J: TRBJ2-2
CDR3: CASSPWTKNSPLHF; V: TRBV9; J: TRBJ1-6
CDR3: CASSDGSGSLATDTQYF; V: TRBV2; J: TRBJ2-3
CDR3: CASSLPGQGNSPLHF; V: TRBV5-8; J: TRBJ1-6
CDR3: CASITQSGRGSGELFF; V: TRBV6-1; J: TRBJ2-2
CDR3: CASSNMRDTEQFF; V: TRBV2; J: TRBJ2-1
CDR3: CASSLERDTEAFF; V: TRBV5-1; J: TRBJ1-1
CDR3: CASSQQGLYGYTF; V: TRBV14; J: TRBJ1-2
CDR3: CASSQTSGGAQRGAKYF; V: TRBV6-2/TRBV6-3; J: TRBJ2-3
CDR3: CASSPSRGAYNEQFF; V: TRBV3-1; J: TRBJ2-1
CDR3: CASRPTGGEQYF; V: TRBV6-1; J: TRBJ2-7
CDR3: CASSLAQGTDEQFF; V: TRBV7-6; J: TRBJ2-1
CDR3: CATSDLARDRNEQFF; V: TRBV24-1; J: TRBJ2-1
CDR3: CASSSGLHSYNEQFF; V: TRBV7-9; J: TRBJ2-1
CDR3: CASSLVLGQERSNTEAFF; V: TRBV5-1; J: TRBJ1-1
CDR3: CVSSLGGTWGYGYTF; V: TRBV9; J: TRBJ1-2
CDR3: CASSLAPGVTDTQYF; V: TRBV5-1; J: TRBJ2-3
CDR3: CASSDSTNTGELFF; V: TRBV6-4; J: TRBJ2-2
CDR3: CASSDYFGGPNEKLFF; V: TRBV6-1; J: TRBJ1-4
CDR3: CASSEFTSRNTLELFF; V: TRBV10-1; J: TRBJ2-2
CDR3: CASSLAESYEQYF; V: TRBV12-3/TRBV12-4; J: TRBJ2-7
CDR3: CASSWWEGTDTQYF; V: TRBV5-1; J: TRBJ2-3
CDR3: CASSLEAAGGQKLFF; V: TRBV5-1; J: TRBJ1-4
CDR3: CVSSPGTSFRQYF; V: TRBV7-3; J: TRBJ2-7
CDR3: CASSLWNYVYTF; V: TRBV5-1; J: TRBJ1-2
CDR3: CATSDFGGRNTGELFF; V: TRBV24-1; J: TRBJ2-2
CDR3: CASSEEVAGSVVFF; V: TRBV6-1; J: TRBJ2-2
CDR3: CASSFRGRNEQFF; V: TRBV28; J: TRBJ2-1
CDR3: CASSLTGTSSYNEQFF; V: TRBV6-2/TRBV6-3; J: TRBJ2-1
CDR3: CASSSQGSLNTGELFF; V: TRBV5-1; J: TRBJ2-2
CDR3: CASTLLRVSGTGHSYEQYF; V: TRBV11-2; J: TRBJ2-7
CDR3: CASSNALGGEQYF; V: TRBV7-3; J: TRBJ2-7
CDR3: CAWSVVSGSSPLHF; V: TRBV30; J: TRBJ1-6
CDR3: CASSDSALSEQFF; V: TRBV6-2/TRBV6-3; J: TRBJ2-1
CDR3: CASSLGATNEKLFF; V: TRBV12-3/TRBV12-4; J: TRBJ1-4
CDR3: CASRMPGAVDTGELFF; V: TRBV10-2; J: TRBJ2-2
CDR3: CASSPGVSGYEQYF; V: TRBV11-2; J: TRBJ2-7
CDR3: CAWSLGLALDEQYF; V: TRBV30; J: TRBJ2-7
CDR3: CASSLVREGQETQYF; V: TRBV5-1; J: TRBJ2-5
CDR3: CASSLGASGMDEQYF; V: TRBV27; J: TRBJ2-7
CDR3: CSAYETGLAYGYTF; V: TRBV20-1; J: TRBJ1-2
CDR3: CASNMDISPLHF; V: TRBV28; J: TRBJ1-6
CDR3: CASANRGITEAFF; V: TRBV6-1; J: TRBJ1-1
CDR3: CASSFNYEQYF; V: TRBV28; J: TRBJ2-7
CDR3: CSRSAGWETQYF; V: TRBV20-1; J: TRBJ2-5
CDR3: CASNTGPRGAQYF; V: TRBV6-1; J: TRBJ2-7
CDR3: CAGRGIGVAWDEQYF; V: TRBV2; J: TRBJ2-7
CDR3: CASSLAGTSGSGQETQYF; V: TRBV5-1; J: TRBJ2-5
CDR3: CASRKGTGSYEQYF; V: TRBV27; J: TRBJ2-7
CDR3: CASSGQTSGRGHEQYF; V: TRBV6-1; J: TRBJ2-7